Detailed here is one T cell receptor beta chain. Those enrolled in Seattle joined during active infection and were followed longitudinally afterward. These data come from a study of blood T cell repertoires in COVID-19. Authors' methods: Nucleated cell counts were estimated from reference gene primer amplification. Measured with immunoSEQ multiplex PCR; TCRdb has only the in-frame clones, and not every one. V and J calls and clone size are given by that table; D and trimming were obtained from the DNA. The data hold around 290,000 clones, with more than 85% observed a single time. Germline-derived CDR1 and CDR2 are SGHRS and YFSETQ. The CDR3 consists of 16 residues. Trimming cost V 10 bases and J 2 bases; bases outside gene matches: 16.

The rearrangement joins TRBV5-1 to TRBJ2-7, with 9 positions matching TRBD2. The sequence was obtained from a woman aged 25 to 39 with COVID-19, enrolled during active disease. The sequencing sample was made of peripheral blood. Here the CDR3 DNA reads TGCGCCGGCAATCGAGGGACTAGCCTTACAACCTACGAGCAGTACTTC. This translates into CAGNRGTSLTTYEQYF.